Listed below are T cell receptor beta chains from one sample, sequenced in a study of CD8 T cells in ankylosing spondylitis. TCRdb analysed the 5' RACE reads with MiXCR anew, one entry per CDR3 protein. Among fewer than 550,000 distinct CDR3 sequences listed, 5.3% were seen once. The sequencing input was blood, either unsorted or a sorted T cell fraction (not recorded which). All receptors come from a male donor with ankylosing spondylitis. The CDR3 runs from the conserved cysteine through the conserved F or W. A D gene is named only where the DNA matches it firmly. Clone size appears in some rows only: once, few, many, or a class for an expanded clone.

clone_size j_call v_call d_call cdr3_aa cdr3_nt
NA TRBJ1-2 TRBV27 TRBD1 CASSEGAGYTF TGTGCCAGCAGTGAGGGGGCGGGCTACACCTTC
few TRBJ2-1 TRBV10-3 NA CAISTLEENEQFF TGTGCCATCAGTACACTTGAGGAGAATGAGCAGTTCTTC
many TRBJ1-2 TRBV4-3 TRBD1 CASSLRQGDYGYTF TGCGCCAGCAGCCTAAGACAGGGGGACTATGGCTACACCTTC
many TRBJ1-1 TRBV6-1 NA CASTQRSNTEAFF TGTGCCAGCACGCAACGGTCGAACACTGAAGCTTTCTTT
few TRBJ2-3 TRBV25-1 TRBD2 CASSEYGGRETDTQYF TGTGCCAGCAGTGAATATGGCGGGAGGGAAACAGATACGCAGTATTTT
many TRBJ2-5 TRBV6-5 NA CASSYSFVETQYF TGTGCCAGCAGTTACTCGTTCGTAGAGACCCAGTACTTC
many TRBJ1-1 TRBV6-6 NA CASSGANWMGAFF TGTGCCAGCAGTGGCGCGAATTGGATGGGAGCTTTCTTT
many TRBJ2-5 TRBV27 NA CASGGSETQYF TGTGCCAGCGGAGGGTCAGAGACCCAGTACTTC
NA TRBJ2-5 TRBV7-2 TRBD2 CASSQTSHAGWETQYF TGTGCCAGCAGCCAGACTAGCCACGCAGGGTGGGAGACCCAGTACTTC
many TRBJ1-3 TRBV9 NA CASSNQPNPGTGNTIYF TGTGCCAGCAGCAATCAGCCCAATCCGGGGACTGGAAACACCATATATTTT
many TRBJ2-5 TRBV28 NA CASRTLGRRETQYF TGTGCCAGCCGAACCTTGGGTAGGAGGGAGACCCAGTACTTC
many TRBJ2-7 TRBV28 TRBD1 CASSLKSRTGFFYEQYF TGTGCCAGCAGTCTAAAGAGTAGGACAGGGTTTTTCTACGAGCAGTACTTC
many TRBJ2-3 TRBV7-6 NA CASSWGAGPADTQYF TGTGCCAGCAGCTGGGGGGCAGGTCCCGCAGATACGCAGTATTTT
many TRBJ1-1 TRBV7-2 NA CASSATGSGEAFF TGTGCCAGCAGCGCCACAGGTTCGGGTGAAGCTTTCTTT
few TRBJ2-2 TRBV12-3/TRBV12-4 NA CASRGDFYTGELFF TGTGCCAGCAGGGGGGACTTTTACACCGGGGAGCTGTTTTTT
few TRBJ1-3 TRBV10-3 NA CAISLDSNSGNTIYF TGTGCCATCAGCCTAGACAGTAACTCTGGAAACACCATATATTTT
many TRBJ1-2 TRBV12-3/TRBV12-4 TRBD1 CASSSSGQGSYGYTF TGTGCCAGCAGTTCATCGGGACAGGGTTCCTATGGCTACACCTTC
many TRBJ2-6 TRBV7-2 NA CASSSSVGRANVLTF TGTGCCAGCAGCTCCTCAGTGGGGAGGGCCAACGTCCTGACTTTC
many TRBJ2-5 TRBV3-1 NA CASSLRAFQETQYF TGTGCCAGCAGCCTTAGGGCTTTCCAAGAGACCCAGTACTTC
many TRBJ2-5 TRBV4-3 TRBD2 CASSQLRGSKETQYF TGCGCCAGCAGCCAATTGCGGGGGTCCAAAGAGACCCAGTACTTC
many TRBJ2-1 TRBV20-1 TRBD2 CSATRTSGVYNEQFF TGCAGTGCCACCAGGACTAGCGGGGTATACAATGAGCAGTTCTTC
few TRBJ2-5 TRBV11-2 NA CASSVTRETQYF TGTGCCAGCAGCGTTACTAGAGAGACCCAGTACTTC
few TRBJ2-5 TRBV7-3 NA CASSLRGGGPIQETQYF TGTGCCAGCAGCTTAAGGGGAGGCGGCCCAATCCAAGAGACCCAGTACTTC
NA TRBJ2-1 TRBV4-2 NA CASSPGLVSRVSEQFF TGTGCCAGCAGCCCTGGGCTCGTCTCCCGGGTAAGTGAGCAGTTCTTC
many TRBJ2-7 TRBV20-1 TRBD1 CSARGDRGLDEQYF TGCAGTGCTAGGGGAGACAGGGGGCTCGACGAGCAGTACTTC
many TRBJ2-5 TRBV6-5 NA CASSYSVTGSWTQYF TGTGCCAGCAGTTACTCGGTTACAGGGTCATGGACCCAGTACTTC
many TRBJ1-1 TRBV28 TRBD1 CASTEYRGLNTEAFF TGTGCCAGCACCGAATACAGGGGGTTGAACACTGAAGCTTTCTTT
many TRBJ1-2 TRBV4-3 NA CASSQDSQNSNYGYTF TGCGCCAGCAGCCAAGATAGCCAGAATTCTAACTATGGCTACACCTTC
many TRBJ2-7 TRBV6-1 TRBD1 CASRSRDRGYEQYF TGTGCCAGCAGGTCCCGGGACAGGGGATACGAGCAGTACTTC
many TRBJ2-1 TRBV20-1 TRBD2 CSARLSGRTYNEQFF TGCAGTGCTAGATTGAGCGGGAGAACCTACAATGAGCAGTTCTTC
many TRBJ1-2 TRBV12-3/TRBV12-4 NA CASSLASGYGYTF TGTGCCAGCAGTTTAGCTTCAGGCTATGGCTACACCTTC
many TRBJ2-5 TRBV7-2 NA CASSPGVGVGKTQYF TGTGCCAGCAGCCCCGGGGTGGGGGTAGGAAAGACCCAGTACTTC
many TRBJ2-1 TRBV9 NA CASSVVGVSYNEQFF TGTGCCAGCAGCGTAGTCGGGGTCTCCTACAATGAGCAGTTCTTC